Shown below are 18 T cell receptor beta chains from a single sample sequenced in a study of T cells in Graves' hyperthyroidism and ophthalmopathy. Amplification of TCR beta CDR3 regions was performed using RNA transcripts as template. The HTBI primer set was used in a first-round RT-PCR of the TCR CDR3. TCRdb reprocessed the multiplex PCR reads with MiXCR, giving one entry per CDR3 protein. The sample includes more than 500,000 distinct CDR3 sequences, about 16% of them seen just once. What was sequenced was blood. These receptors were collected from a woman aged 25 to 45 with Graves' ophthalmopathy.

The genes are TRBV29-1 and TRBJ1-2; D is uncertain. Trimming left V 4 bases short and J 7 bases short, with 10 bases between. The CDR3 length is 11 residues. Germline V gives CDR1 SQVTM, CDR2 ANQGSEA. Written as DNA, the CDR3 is TGCAGCGTTGCGTGGCTTGGTGGCTACACCTTC. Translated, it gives CSVAWLGGYTF.

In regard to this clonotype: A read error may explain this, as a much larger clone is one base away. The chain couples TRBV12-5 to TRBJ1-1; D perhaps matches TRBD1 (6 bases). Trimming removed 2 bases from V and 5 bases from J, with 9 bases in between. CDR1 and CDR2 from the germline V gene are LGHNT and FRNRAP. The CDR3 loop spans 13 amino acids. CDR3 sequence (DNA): TGTGCTAGTGGTTTGTGGGGGGCGACTGAAGCTTTCTTT. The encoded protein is CASGLWGATEAFF.

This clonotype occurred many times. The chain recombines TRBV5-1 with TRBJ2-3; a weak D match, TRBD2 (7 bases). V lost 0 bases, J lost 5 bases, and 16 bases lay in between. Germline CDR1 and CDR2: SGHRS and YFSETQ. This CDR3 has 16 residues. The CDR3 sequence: CASSLDSGGAGDTQYF. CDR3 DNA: TGCGCCAGCAGCTTGGACTCGGGGGGCGCAGGAGATACGCAGTATTTT.

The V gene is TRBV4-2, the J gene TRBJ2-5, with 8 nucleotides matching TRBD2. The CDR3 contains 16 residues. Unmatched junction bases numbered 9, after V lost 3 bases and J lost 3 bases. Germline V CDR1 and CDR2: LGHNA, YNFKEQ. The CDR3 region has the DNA TGTGCCAGCAGCCATGAACCGGGACTAGAGGAAGAGACCCAGTACTTC. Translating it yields CASSHEPGLEEETQYF.

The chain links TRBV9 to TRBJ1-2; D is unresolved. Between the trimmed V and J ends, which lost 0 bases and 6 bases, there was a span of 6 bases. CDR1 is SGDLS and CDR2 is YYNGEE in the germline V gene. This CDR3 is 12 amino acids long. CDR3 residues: CASSVASNGYTF. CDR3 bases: TGTGCCAGCAGCGTAGCCAGCAATGGCTACACCTTC.

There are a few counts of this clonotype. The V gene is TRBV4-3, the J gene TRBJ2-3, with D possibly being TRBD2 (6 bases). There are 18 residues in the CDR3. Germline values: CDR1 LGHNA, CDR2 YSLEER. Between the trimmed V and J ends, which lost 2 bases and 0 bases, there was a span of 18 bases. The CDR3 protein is CASSQTGTGGSSTDTQYF. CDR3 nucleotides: TGCGCCAGCAGCCAAACCGGGACTGGGGGTTCTAGCACAGATACGCAGTATTTT.

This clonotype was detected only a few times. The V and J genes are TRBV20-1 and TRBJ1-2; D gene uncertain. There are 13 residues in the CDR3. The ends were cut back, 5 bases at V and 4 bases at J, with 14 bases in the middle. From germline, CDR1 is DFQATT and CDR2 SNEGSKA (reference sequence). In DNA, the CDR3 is TGCAGTGCTGACCCGGGGTCCGGCTATGGCTACACCTTC. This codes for CSADPGSGYGYTF.

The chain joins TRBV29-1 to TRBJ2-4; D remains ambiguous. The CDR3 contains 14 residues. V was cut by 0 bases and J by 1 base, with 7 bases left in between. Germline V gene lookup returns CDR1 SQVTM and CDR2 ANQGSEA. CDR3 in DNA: TGCAGCGTTGAAGACGCATCGGCCAAAAACATTCAGTACTTC. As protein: CSVEDASAKNIQYF.

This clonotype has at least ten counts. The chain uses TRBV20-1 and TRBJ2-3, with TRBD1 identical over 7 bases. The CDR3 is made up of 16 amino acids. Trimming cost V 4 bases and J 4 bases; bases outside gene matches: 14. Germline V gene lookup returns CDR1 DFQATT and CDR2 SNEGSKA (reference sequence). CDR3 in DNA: TGCAGTGCTACCCCGCTACGGGACAGTCCCCCAGATACGCAGTATTTT. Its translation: CSATPLRDSPPDTQYF.

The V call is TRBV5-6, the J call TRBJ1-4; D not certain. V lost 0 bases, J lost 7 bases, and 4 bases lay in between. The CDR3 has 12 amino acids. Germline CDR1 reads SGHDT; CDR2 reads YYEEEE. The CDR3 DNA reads TGTGCCAGCAGCTTGGGGAGTGAAAAACTGTTTTTT. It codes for CASSLGSEKLFF.

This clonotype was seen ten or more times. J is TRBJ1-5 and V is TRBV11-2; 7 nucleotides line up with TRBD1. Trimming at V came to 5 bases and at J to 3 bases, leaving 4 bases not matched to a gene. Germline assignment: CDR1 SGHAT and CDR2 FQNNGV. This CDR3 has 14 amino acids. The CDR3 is CASSTGDINQPQHF. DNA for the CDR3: TGTGCCAGCAGCACAGGGGATATCAATCAGCCCCAGCATTTT.

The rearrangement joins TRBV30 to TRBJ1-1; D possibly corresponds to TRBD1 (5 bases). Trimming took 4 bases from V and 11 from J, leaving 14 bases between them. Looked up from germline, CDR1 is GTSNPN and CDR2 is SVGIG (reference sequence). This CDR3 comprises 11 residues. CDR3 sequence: CAWTQGRGAFF. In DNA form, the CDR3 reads TGTGCCTGGACCCAGGGCCGAGGGGCTTTCTTT.

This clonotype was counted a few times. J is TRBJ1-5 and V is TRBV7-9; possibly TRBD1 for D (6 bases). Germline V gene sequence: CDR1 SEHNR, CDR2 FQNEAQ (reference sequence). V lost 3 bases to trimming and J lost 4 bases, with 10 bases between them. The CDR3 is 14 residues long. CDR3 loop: CASSFGTQNQPQHF. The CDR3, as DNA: TGTGCCAGCAGCTTTGGGACACAGAATCAGCCCCAGCATTTT.

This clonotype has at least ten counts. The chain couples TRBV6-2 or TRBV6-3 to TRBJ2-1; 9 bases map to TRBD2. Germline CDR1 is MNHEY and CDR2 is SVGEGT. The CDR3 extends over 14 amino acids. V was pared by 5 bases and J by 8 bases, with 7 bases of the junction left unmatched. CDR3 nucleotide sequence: TGTGCCAGCAGTACCGGGACTAGCATTTATGAGCAGTTCTTC. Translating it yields CASSTGTSIYEQFF.

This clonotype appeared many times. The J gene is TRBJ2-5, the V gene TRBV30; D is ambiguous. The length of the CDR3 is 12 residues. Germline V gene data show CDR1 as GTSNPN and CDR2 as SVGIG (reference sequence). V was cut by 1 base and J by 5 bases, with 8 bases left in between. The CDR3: CAWSGSAETQYF. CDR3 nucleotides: TGTGCCTGGAGTGGTTCGGCGGAGACCCAGTACTTC.

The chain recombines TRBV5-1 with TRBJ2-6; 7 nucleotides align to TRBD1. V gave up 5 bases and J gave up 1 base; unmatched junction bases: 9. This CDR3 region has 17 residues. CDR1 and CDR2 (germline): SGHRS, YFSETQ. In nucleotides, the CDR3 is TGCGCCAGCAGAGGTACAGGGGTTGTTTCTGGGGCCAACGTCCTGACTTTC. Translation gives CASRGTGVVSGANVLTF.

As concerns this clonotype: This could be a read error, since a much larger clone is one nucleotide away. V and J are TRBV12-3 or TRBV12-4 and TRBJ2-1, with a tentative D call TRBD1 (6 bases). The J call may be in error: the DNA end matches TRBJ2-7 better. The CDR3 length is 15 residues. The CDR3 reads CASSPGVGSYNEQYF. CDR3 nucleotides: TGTGCCAGCAGTCCAGGGGTCGGGTCCTACAATGAGCAGTACTTC.

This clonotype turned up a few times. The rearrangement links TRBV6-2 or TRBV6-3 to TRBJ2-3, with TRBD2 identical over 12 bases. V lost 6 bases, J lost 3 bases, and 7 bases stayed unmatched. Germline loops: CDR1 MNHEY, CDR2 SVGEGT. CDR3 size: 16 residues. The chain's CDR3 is CASSPWTSGVTDTQYF. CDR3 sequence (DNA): TGTGCCAGCAGCCCCTGGACTAGCGGGGTTACAGATACGCAGTATTTT.